These 11 T cell receptor beta chains came from one sample sequenced in a study of cytomegalovirus exposure and HLA in healthy donors. Researchers ran the PCR with 60 Vbeta and 13 Jbeta primers. Measured with immunoSEQ multiplex PCR; TCRdb has only the in-frame clones, and not every one. Of over 110,000 clones in the sample, 60% to 85% were seen once. Sequencing was done on a sample of PBMCs. The receptors originated from a male donor in good health and CMV-seropositive.

The chain uses TRBV5-1 and TRBJ2-1, with a weak D call TRBD2 (7 bases). Deletions cut 3 bases from V and 6 bases from J, with 13 bases between. This CDR3 has 14 amino acids. Germline CDR1 and CDR2: SGHRS and YFSETQ. DNA for the CDR3: TGCGCCAGCAGCTATGACGGGGGGCTCAATGAGCAGTTCTTC. Translating it yields CASSYDGGLNEQFF.

The chain is built from TRBV4-2 and TRBJ1-1; 7 bases match TRBD1. Germline V gene lookup returns CDR1 LGHNA and CDR2 YNFKEQ. The J segment lost 6 bases and the V segment lost 1 base, leaving 8 bases of the junction unmatched. This CDR3 has 15 amino acids. This CDR3 reads CASSQGQGPRPEAFF. CDR3 coding DNA: TGTGCCAGCAGCCAAGGACAGGGTCCCCGGCCTGAAGCTTTCTTT.

J is TRBJ2-7 and V is TRBV7-8; D unclear. The CDR3 has 13 amino acids. The V end was cut by 5 bases, the J end by 2 bases, with 10 bases between. The germline V gene has CDR1 SGHVS and CDR2 FQNEAQ. CDR3 nucleotide sequence: TGTGCCAGCAGCGAAGTAGCCCCCTACGAGCAGTACTTC. It specifies CASSEVAPYEQYF.

This chain connects TRBV6-5 to TRBJ2-5, with 9 bases matching TRBD2. TRBJ2-7 explains the end of the DNA better; the J call may be wrong. The germline gives CDR1 MNHEY, CDR2 SVGAGI. This CDR3 is 16 amino acids long. This CDR3 is CASSYTRGSGRYEQYF. The DNA for the CDR3 is TGTGCCAGCAGTTACACCCGTGGTAGCGGGAGATACGAGCAGTACTTC.

The chain employs TRBV2 and TRBJ1-4; no firm D call. V gave up 2 bases and J gave up 5 bases, with 12 bases separating them. The CDR3 totals 15 residues. From germline, CDR1 is SNHLY and CDR2 FYNNEI. The CDR3 nucleotides are TGTGCCAGCAGTGAAAGGTTGGCAGGCAATGAAAAACTGTTTTTT. Its translation: CASSERLAGNEKLFF.

This clone was detected a few times. The same CDR3 also results from other DNA sequences found in this sample. This chain uses TRBV18 with TRBJ2-5; D remains unclear. CDR1 KGHSH and CDR2 LQKENI come from the germline V gene. V was clipped by 3 bases and J by 0 bases, with 2 bases between them. There are 12 residues in the CDR3. The CDR3 sequence: CASSPYQETQYF. The CDR3 region has the DNA TGTGCCAGCTCACCCTACCAAGAGACCCAGTACTTC.

The genes are TRBV15 and TRBJ2-1; perhaps TRBD2 as D (5 bases). The CDR3 extends over 15 amino acids. Germline-derived CDR1 and CDR2 are LNHNV and YYDKDF (reference sequence). The V and J ends lost 0 bases and 4 bases respectively, with 10 bases between them. The CDR3 bases are TGTGCCACCAGCAGAGACAGACGGGAATACAATGAGCAGTTCTTC. It codes for CATSRDRREYNEQFF. Full variable domain (missing parts from reference TRBV15 and TRBJ2-1): DAMVIQNPRYQVTQFGKPVTLSCSQTLNHNVMYWYQQKSSQAPKLLFHYYDKDFNNEADTPDNFQSRRPNTSFCFLDIRSPGLGDTAMYLCATSRDRREYNEQFFGPGTRLTVL.

The chain is built from TRBV9 and TRBJ2-2, with D perhaps matching TRBD2 (5 bases). The CDR3 is 14 amino acids. Germline CDR1 is SGDLS and CDR2 is YYNGEE. Trimming cost V 0 bases and J 7 bases, with 10 bases left between them. CDR3 residues: CASSVVVGGGELFF. CDR3 in DNA: TGTGCCAGCAGCGTAGTGGTAGGAGGCGGGGAGCTGTTTTTT.

The rearrangement links TRBV15 to TRBJ1-1; no clear D. V gave up 5 bases and J gave up 3 bases, with 16 bases separating them. CDR1 is LNHNV and CDR2 is YYDKDF in the germline V gene (reference sequence). This CDR3 contains 15 residues. Here the CDR3 DNA reads TGTGCCACCAGCGGCGGCATGTGGGTCGACACTGAAGCTTTCTTT. The encoded protein is CATSGGMWVDTEAFF.

The chain couples TRBV13 to TRBJ2-5; maybe TRBD1 (6 bases). The CDR3 has 15 residues. Per germline, CDR1 PRHDT and CDR2 FYEKMQ (reference sequence). V lost 5 bases and J 3 bases, leaving 16 bases between the germline ends. CDR3: CASSETGHGKETQYF. CDR3 DNA sequence: TGTGCCAGCAGCGAAACGGGACACGGCAAAGAGACCCAGTACTTC.

The chain recombines TRBV28 with TRBJ2-1; possibly TRBD2 for D (6 bases). Deletions cut 1 base from V and 0 bases from J, with 16 bases between. Germline values: CDR1 MDHEN, CDR2 SYDVKM. The CDR3 runs to 18 residues. The CDR3 loop reads CASSLSLAVADSYNEQFF. CDR3 coding DNA: TGTGCCAGCAGTTTATCCCTCGCGGTAGCGGACTCCTACAATGAGCAGTTCTTC.